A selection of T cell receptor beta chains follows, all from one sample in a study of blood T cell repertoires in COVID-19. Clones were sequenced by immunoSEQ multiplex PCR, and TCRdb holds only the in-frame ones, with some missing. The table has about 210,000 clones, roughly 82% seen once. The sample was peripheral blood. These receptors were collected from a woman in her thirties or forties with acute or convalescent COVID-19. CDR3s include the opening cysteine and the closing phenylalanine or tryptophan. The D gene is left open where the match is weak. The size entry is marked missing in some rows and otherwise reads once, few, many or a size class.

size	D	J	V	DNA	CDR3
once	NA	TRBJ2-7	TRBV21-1	TGTGCCAGCAGCCTCGCCCAACGTGGGCTAGCGGAGGATTTTTACGAGCAGTACTTC	CASSLAQRGLAEDFYEQYF
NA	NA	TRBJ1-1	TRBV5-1	TGCGCCAGCAGCACCGGACACGAAATACAGAACACTGAAGCTTTCTTT	CASSTGHEIQNTEAFF
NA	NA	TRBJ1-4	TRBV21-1	TGTGCCAGCAGCAATCAGGGGGCAGAAGAAAAACTGTTTTTT	CASSNQGAEEKLFF
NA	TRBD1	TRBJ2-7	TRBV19	TGTGCCAGTAGTATTGTCCAGGGGGCGTCCTACGAGCAGTACTTC	CASSIVQGASYEQYF
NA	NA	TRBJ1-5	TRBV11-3	TGTGCCAGCAGCCCGAGACAGCTCTTCGATAGCAATCAGCCCCAGCATTTT	CASSPRQLFDSNQPQHF
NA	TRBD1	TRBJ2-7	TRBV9	TGTGCCAGCAGCGCCGGGACAGGGTTCTACGAGCAGTACTTC	CASSAGTGFYEQYF
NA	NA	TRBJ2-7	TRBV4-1	TGCGCCAGCAGCCAAGCACCCGCAGAATACTACGAGCAGTACTTC	CASSQAPAEYYEQYF
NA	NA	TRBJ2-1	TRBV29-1	TGCAGCGTTGTATGGCGGCCCTCCTACAATGAGCAGTTCTTC	CSVVWRPSYNEQFF
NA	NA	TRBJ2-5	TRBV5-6	TGTGCCAGCAGCCCCAGGGTGGAGGAGACCCAGTACTTC	CASSPRVEETQYF
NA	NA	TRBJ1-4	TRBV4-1	TGCGCCAGCAGCCAAGTTGTGGGCAGTTCTAAAAAACTGTTTTTT	CASSQVVGSSKKLFF
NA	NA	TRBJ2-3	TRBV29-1	TGCAGCGTCCCACCCCGGGAGACAGATACGCAGTATTTT	CSVPPRETDTQYF
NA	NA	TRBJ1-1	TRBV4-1	TGCGCCAGCAGCCAAGATGGGGGCCCCGGCACTGAAGCTTTCTTT	CASSQDGGPGTEAFF
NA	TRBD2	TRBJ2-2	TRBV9	TGTGCCAGCAGCGTAGCGGGTAGCGGGAGAGCGGCCGGGGAGCTGTTTTTT	CASSVAGSGRAAGELFF
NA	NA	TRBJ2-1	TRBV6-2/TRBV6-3	TGTGCCAGCAGCCAACAGGGAAAGGGGTCCTACAATGAGCAGTTCTTC	CASSQQGKGSYNEQFF
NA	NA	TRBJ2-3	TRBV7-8	TGTGCCAGCAGCCGAGGGGGAGGCCGGATGGATACGCAGTATTTT	CASSRGGGRMDTQYF
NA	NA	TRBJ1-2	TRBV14	TGTGCCAGCAGCCAAACAAGGGGTCGCTCTAACTATGGCTACACCTTC	CASSQTRGRSNYGYTF
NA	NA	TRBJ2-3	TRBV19	TGTGCCAGTAGTATTGGCAGCACAGATACGCAGTATTTT	CASSIGSTDTQYF
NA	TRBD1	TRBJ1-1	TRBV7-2	TGTGCCAGCAGCTTAGACAGGGGAGGCACTGAAGCTTTCTTT	CASSLDRGGTEAFF
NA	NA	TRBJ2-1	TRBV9	TGTGCCAGCAGCGCCGTCCCTGCGGTACCCTACAATGAGCAGTTCTTC	CASSAVPAVPYNEQFF
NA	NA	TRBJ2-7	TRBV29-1	TGCAGCGTTGTCGAGACAGGCTCCTACGAGCAGTACTTC	CSVVETGSYEQYF
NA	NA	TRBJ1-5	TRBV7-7	TGTGCCAGCAGCTTAGTGAGGTTAGCAAATCAGCCCCAGCATTTT	CASSLVRLANQPQHF
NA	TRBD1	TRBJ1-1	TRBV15	TGTGCCACCAGCTTCGACAGGGATCCTGAAGCTTTCTTT	CATSFDRDPEAFF
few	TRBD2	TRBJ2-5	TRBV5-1	TGCGCCAGCAGCACCGGGGACTGGCGGGGGGAGACCCAGTACTTC	CASSTGDWRGETQYF
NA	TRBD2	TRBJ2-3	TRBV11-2	TGTGCCAGCAGCTCACTGATCGGGCTAGCGGAGCCGGCAGATACGCAGTATTTT	CASSSLIGLAEPADTQYF
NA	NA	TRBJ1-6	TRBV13	TGTGCCAGCAGCTTAGGAGTTGCCAGTAGGGGTTCACCCCTCCACTTT	CASSLGVASRGSPLHF
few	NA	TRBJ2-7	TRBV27	TGTGCCAGCAGTTTATCCGGACAGACCTTATACGAGCAGTACTTC	CASSLSGQTLYEQYF
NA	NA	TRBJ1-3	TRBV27	TGTGCCAGCAGTTCAGCGCTCTCTGGAAACACCATATATTTT	CASSSALSGNTIYF
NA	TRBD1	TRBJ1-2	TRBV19	TGTGCCAGTAGTTCAGGACAGGCCATCATTTACTATGGCTACACCTTC	CASSSGQAIIYYGYTF
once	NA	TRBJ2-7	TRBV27	TGTGCCAGCAGCCAACAGGGCCCCTACGAGCAGTACTTC	CASSQQGPYEQYF
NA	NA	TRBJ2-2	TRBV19	TGTGCCAGCATTCGGGGGGCCGTAAACACCGGGGAGCTGTTTTTT	CASIRGAVNTGELFF
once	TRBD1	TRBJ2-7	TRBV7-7	TGTGCCAGCAGCGAGGGACAGGGTATCTACGAGCAGTACTTC	CASSEGQGIYEQYF
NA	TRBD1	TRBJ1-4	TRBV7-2	TGTGCCAGCAGCTTAGCCCAGGGGGGAGAAAAACTGTTTTTT	CASSLAQGGEKLFF
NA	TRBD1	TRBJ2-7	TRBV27	TGTGCCAGCAGTTTGGTGCGGACCGGGACAGGGGATCTCTCCTACGAGCAGTACTTC	CASSLVRTGTGDLSYEQYF
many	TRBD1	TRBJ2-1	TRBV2	TGTGCCAGCAGTCGGGACAGGGGATTTAATGAGCAGTTCTTC	CASSRDRGFNEQFF
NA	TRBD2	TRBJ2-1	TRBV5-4	TGTGCCAGCAACAACCTAAGAGCGGGAGTGGGTGAGCAGTTCTTC	CASNNLRAGVGEQFF
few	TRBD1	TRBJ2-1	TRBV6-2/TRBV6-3	TGTGCCAGCAGCCTTGACAGGGCCCAAAGGCAGTTCTTC	CASSLDRAQRQFF
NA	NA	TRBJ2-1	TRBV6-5	TGTGCCACCGCGGGACAGCAATACAATGAGCAGTTCTTC	CATAGQQYNEQFF
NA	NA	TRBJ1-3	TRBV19	TGTGCCAGTAGTGGTGCCGCGGCATTGTCTGGAAACACCATATATTTT	CASSGAAALSGNTIYF
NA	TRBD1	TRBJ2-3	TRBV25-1	TGTGCCAGCAGTGTAGGAGGACAGGGGTTTTTAGATACGCAGTATTTT	CASSVGGQGFLDTQYF
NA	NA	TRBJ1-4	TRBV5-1	TGCGCCAGCAGCTTGACAGGGCGCGGAGAAAAACTGTTTTTT	CASSLTGRGEKLFF
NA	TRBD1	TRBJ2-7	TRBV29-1	TGCAGCGTCCGGACAGGGGGCGGGGACGAGCAGTACTTC	CSVRTGGGDEQYF
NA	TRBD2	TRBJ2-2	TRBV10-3	TGTGCCATCAGATTGACTAGCGGGAGGGCCACTGTCACCGGGGAGCTGTTTTTT	CAIRLTSGRATVTGELFF
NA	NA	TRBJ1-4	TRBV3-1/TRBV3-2	TGTGCCAGCGGACAGCGGATAGGGGCAGGTAATGAAAAACTGTTTTTT	CASGQRIGAGNEKLFF
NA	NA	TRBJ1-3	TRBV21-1	TGTGCCAGCAGCCCCTCCCCGGAGTTTAGCTCTGGAAACACCATATATTTT	CASSPSPEFSSGNTIYF
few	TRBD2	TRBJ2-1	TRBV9	TGTGCCAGCAGCACTAGCGGGAGGGCCATTGATGAGCAGTTCTTC	CASSTSGRAIDEQFF
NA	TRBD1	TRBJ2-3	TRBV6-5	TGTGCCAGCAGGCCGGGACAGGGGTGGGATACGCAGTATTTT	CASRPGQGWDTQYF
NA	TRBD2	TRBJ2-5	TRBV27	TGTGCCAGCAGACCCTTGACTAGCGGGATTTTTAGGGAGGCCCAGTACTTC	CASRPLTSGIFREAQYF
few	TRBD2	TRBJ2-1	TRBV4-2	TGTGCCAGCAGCCTCGTAGCGGGGGGGAGCTCCTACAATGAGCAGTTCTTC	CASSLVAGGSSYNEQFF
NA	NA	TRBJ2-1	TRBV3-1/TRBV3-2	TGTGCCAGCAGCCAAGAAAAGGGGGACAATGAGCAGTTCTTC	CASSQEKGDNEQFF
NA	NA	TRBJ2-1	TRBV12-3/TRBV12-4	TGTGCCAGCAGGGACCCGGGGTACAATGAGCAGTTCTTC	CASRDPGYNEQFF
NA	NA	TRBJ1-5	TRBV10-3	TGTGCCATCAGGGAAGGGGCAGGGGAGAATCAGCCCCAGCATTTT	CAIREGAGENQPQHF
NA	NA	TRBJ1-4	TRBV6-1	TGTGCCAGCAGTGAAAGGTCAGGGCAAAGTAATGAAAAACTGTTTTTT	CASSERSGQSNEKLFF
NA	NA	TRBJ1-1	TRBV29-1	TGCAGCGTTGAAGACGGTGCTGAAGCTTTCTTT	CSVEDGAEAFF
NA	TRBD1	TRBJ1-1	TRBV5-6	TGTGCCAGCAGCCCCCGGACAGGGGGCGTTGAAGCTTTCTTT	CASSPRTGGVEAFF